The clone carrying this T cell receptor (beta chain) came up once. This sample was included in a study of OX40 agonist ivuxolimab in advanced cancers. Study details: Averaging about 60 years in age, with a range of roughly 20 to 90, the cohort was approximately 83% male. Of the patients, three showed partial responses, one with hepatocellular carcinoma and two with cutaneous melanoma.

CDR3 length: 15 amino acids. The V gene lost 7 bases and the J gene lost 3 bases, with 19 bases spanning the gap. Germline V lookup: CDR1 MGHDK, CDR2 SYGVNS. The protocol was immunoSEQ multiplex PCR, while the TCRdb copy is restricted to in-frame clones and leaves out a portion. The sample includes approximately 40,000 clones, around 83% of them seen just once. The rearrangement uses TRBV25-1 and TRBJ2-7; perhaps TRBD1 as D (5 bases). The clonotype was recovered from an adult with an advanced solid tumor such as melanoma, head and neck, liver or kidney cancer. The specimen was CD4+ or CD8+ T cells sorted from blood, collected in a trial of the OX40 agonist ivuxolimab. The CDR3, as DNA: TGTGCCAGCACCCCATCCCAAGACAGCCACTACGAGCAGTACTTC. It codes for CASTPSQDSHYEQYF.